One sample yielded the 17 T cell receptor beta chains listed below, sequenced in a study of cytomegalovirus exposure and HLA in healthy donors. PCR employed 60 Vbeta and 13 Jbeta primers. Sequencing used immunoSEQ multiplex PCR; TCRdb keeps in-frame clones, though not all of them. The sample has over 150,000 clones; around four fifths are singletons. The sample taken for sequencing was PBMCs. These receptors all come from a girl aged 2-10 years in good health and CMV-seropositive.

This chain connects TRBV27 to TRBJ1-2; D is undetermined. The CDR3 has 13 residues. CDR1 and CDR2 (germline): MNHEY, SMNVEV (reference sequence). Trimming removed 2 bases from V and 6 bases from J, with 10 bases in between. The CDR3 DNA follows: TGTGCCAGCAGTTTAAGCCGGTTGAATGGCTACACCTTC. Its protein is CASSLSRLNGYTF.

The chain uses TRBV2 and TRBJ1-1, with D unclear. Germline-derived CDR1 and CDR2 are SNHLY and FYNNEI. Trimming took off 7 bases at V and 4 bases at J, with 13 bases between the two ends. The CDR3 spans 13 residues. CDR3 residues: CASKRVVTTEAFF. The DNA for the CDR3 is TGTGCCAGCAAGAGGGTAGTTACCACTGAAGCTTTCTTT.

This chain uses TRBV30 with TRBJ1-5; D ambiguous. The CDR3 is 8 residues long. Looked up from germline, CDR1 is GTSNPN and CDR2 is SVGIG (reference sequence). In DNA, the CDR3 is TGTTCAGATCAGCCCCAGCATTTT. Its translation is CSDQPQHF.

V is TRBV30 and J is TRBJ2-1; 8 bases align to TRBD2. The CDR3 runs to 15 residues. Germline assignment: CDR1 GTSNPN and CDR2 SVGIG (reference sequence). V shed 0 bases and J 7 bases; nucleotides not matched to a gene: 8. This CDR3 reads CAWSVSGSFLNEQFF. Here the CDR3 DNA reads TGTGCCTGGAGTGTGAGCGGGAGCTTTTTGAATGAGCAGTTCTTC. Using reference TRBV30 and TRBJ2-1 for the parts outside the CDR3, the full variable domain is SQTIHQWPATLVQPVGSPLSLECTVEGTSNPNLYWYRQAAGRGLQLLFYSVGIGQISSEVPQNLSASRPQDRQFILSSKKLLLSDSGFYLCAWSVSGSFLNEQFFGPGTRLTVL.

A few counts support this clone. CDR3 nucleotides: TGCGCCAGCAGCTTGGAGTTGGGACAGGGCAATGAGCAGTTCTTC. It yields the protein CASSLELGQGNEQFF. V is TRBV5-1 and J is TRBJ2-1; 9 nucleotides match TRBD1. This CDR3 comprises 15 residues. V lost 0 bases to trimming and J lost 6 bases; unmatched junction nucleotides: 4. CDR1 SGHRS and CDR2 YFSETQ come from the germline V gene. The full variable domain, its missing parts supplied by reference TRBV5-1 and TRBJ2-1, is KAGVTQTPRYLIKTRGQQVTLSCSPISGHRSVSWYQQTPGQGLQFLFEYFSETQRNKGNFPGRFSGRQFSNSRSEMNVSTLELGDSALYLCASSLELGQGNEQFFGPGTRLTVL.

The sample holds a few counts of this clone. The chain has TRBV21-1 and TRBJ1-1; TRBD1, the table's D call, lacks a check against the DNA. TRBV21-1 has pseudogene status. The CDR3 runs to 15 residues. The CDR3 DNA reads as TGTGCCAGCAGCCCCTACAGGGGAGCGTACACTGAAGCTTTCTTT. This encodes CASSPYRGAYTEAFF.

The V call is TRBV6-1, the J call TRBJ1-4; D uncertain. Germline V gives CDR1 MNHNS, CDR2 SASEGT. Trimming shortened V by 3 bases and J by 1 base, and 6 bases separated the two germline ends. The CDR3 consists of 14 residues. The chain's CDR3 is CASSEGGTNEKLFF. CDR3 DNA sequence: TGTGCCAGCAGTGAGGGAGGAACTAATGAAAAACTGTTTTTT.

V is TRBV28 and J is TRBJ2-5; the D gene is possibly TRBD1 (5 bases). The J call may be wrong; the DNA end is better matched by TRBJ2-7. The CDR3 spans 12 residues. Germline-derived CDR1 and CDR2 are MDHEN and SYDVKM. The CDR3: CASSPGRYEQYF. The CDR3 nucleotides are TGTGCCAGCAGCCCAGGGCGTTACGAGCAGTACTTC.

This clone was observed a few times. An end of the junction does not agree with germline; a read error may underlie this. The genes are TRBV6-6 and TRBJ1-2; 7 bases align to TRBD1. This CDR3 has 16 residues. Germline CDR1 reads MNHNY; CDR2 reads SVGAGI (reference sequence). For the CDR3, the DNA is TGTGCCAGCAGTTATGACAGGGTGGATTCTAAATATGGCTACACCTTC. This sequence encodes CASSYDRVDSKYGYTF.

The CDR3 region is CSVEDGGKKAYEQYF. CDR3 in DNA: TGCAGCGTTGAAGATGGGGGCAAAAAGGCCTACGAGCAGTACTTC. The rearrangement links TRBV29-1 to TRBJ2-7, with D tentatively TRBD1 (6 bases). There are 15 residues in the CDR3. The V gene lost 0 bases and the J gene lost 2 bases, with 14 bases spanning the gap. Per the germline V gene, CDR1 is SQVTM and CDR2 is ANQGSEA.

The chain joins TRBV19 to TRBJ2-5; a weak D match, TRBD1 (7 bases). Germline-derived CDR1 and CDR2 are LNHDA and SQIVND (reference sequence). This CDR3 is built from 13 residues. V lost 7 bases and J 4 bases, leaving 13 bases between the germline ends. CDR3 region: CASKVQGGETQYF. DNA for the CDR3: TGTGCCAGTAAGGTTCAGGGGGGAGAGACCCAGTACTTC. Full variable domain (rest looked up from reference TRBV19 and TRBJ2-5): DGGITQSPKYLFRKEGQNVTLSCEQNLNHDAMYWYRQDPGQGLRLIYYSQIVNDFQKGDIAEGYSVSREKKESFPLTVTSAQKNPTAFYLCASKVQGGETQYFGPGTRLLVL.

The sample holds a few counts of this clone. The V call is TRBV4-1, the J call TRBJ2-7; a weak D match, TRBD1 (5 bases). This CDR3 region has 16 residues. Germline CDR1 MGHRA, CDR2 YSYEKL. The germline V and J ends were trimmed by 3 bases and 2 bases, with 17 bases remaining between them. CDR3: CASSHRTGQAPYEQYF. CDR3 nucleotide sequence: TGCGCCAGCAGCCATAGAACTGGACAAGCCCCCTACGAGCAGTACTTC.

The chain combines TRBV28 with TRBJ1-4, with D maybe TRBD1 (5 bases). This CDR3 is 15 amino acids long. Deletions cut 4 bases from V and 3 bases from J, with 12 bases between. Germline V lookup: CDR1 MDHEN, CDR2 SYDVKM. Here the CDR3 reads CASSSSGYSNEKLFF. CDR3 DNA sequence: TGTGCCAGCAGTTCCTCAGGGTATTCTAATGAAAAACTGTTTTTT.

The chain recombines TRBV11-3 with TRBJ2-5, with D tentatively TRBD2 (5 bases). Germline CDR1 SGHNT, CDR2 YENEEA. This CDR3 spans 15 amino acids. V was shortened by 1 base and J by 5 bases, with 14 bases between the two germline ends. The CDR3 sequence: CASSLGGGLGETQYF. CDR3 DNA: TGTGCCAGCAGCTTAGGTGGAGGCCTGGGGGAGACCCAGTACTTC.

J is TRBJ2-1 and V is TRBV9; D gene uncertain. V was shortened by 0 bases and J by 10 bases, with 8 bases between the two germline ends. The CDR3 consists of 12 residues. Germline loops: CDR1 SGDLS, CDR2 YYNGEE. The DNA for the CDR3 is TGTGCCAGCAGCGTAGCGGAGAGGGAGCAGTTCTTC. It is translated as CASSVAEREQFF.

The rearrangement uses TRBV7-3 and TRBJ2-1; 14 bases align to TRBD2. V dropped 5 bases and J dropped 10; count of bases not matched to a gene: 7. Germline CDR1 is SGHTA and CDR2 is FQGTGA. The CDR3 sequence is 15 residues long. The CDR3 DNA sequence: TGTGCCAGCAGCCAGACTAGCGGGAGGGGTTCGGAGCAGTTCTTC. Amino acid sequence: CASSQTSGRGSEQFF.

The chain joins TRBV30 to TRBJ1-2; D is undetermined. CDR1 and CDR2 (germline): GTSNPN, SVGIG (reference sequence). The V end lost 3 bases, the J end lost 0 bases, and 5 bases lay between the germline ends. The CDR3 has 12 amino acids. The DNA of the CDR3 is TGTGCCTGGAGGGAGACTAACTATGGCTACACCTTC. As protein: CAWRETNYGYTF.